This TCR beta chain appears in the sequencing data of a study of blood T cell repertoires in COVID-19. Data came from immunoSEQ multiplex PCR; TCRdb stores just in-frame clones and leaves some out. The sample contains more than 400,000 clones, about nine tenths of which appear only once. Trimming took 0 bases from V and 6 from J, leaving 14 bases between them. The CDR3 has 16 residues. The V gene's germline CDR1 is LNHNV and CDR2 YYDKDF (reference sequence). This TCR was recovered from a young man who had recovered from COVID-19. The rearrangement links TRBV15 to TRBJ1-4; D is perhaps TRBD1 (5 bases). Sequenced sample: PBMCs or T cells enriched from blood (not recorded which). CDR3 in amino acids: CATSRDSVGGDEKLFF. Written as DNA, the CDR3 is TGTGCCACCAGCAGAGATTCGGTTGGGGGGGATGAAAAACTGTTTTTT.